A single sample gave rise to the 19 T cell receptor beta chains below, sequenced in a study of Ad26.COV2.S vaccination and SARS-CoV-2 variants (dated by TCRdb to about 2021). The sample's treatment or condition label, decoded: 15 to 20 received Ad26.COV2.S at low or high dose, single or two shots; roughly five received placebo; per-sample allocation not given. Repertoires of vaccine and placebo recipients were sequenced from samples collected on day 63 after the first injection. Libraries came from the immunoSEQ multiplex PCR assay. Drawn from immuneACCESS, this table holds only the in-frame rearrangements with V and J called that TCRdb kept. Clones are partly lost; checked studies trace under half to an unresolved V gene and leave the rest unexplained. This sample has about 350,000 clones in its table, and around 83% of those were observed once. Around 3.3% of the sample lies in the top ten. The sample in question was peripheral blood, obtained in a trial of Ad26.COV2.S vaccine versus placebo. These receptors were collected from a person between 18 and 65 years old who received the Ad26.COV2.S COVID-19 vaccine or a placebo.

Written as DNA, the CDR3 is TGTGCCAGCAGCCTCCACGCCGAGTCCTCCTACGAGCAGTACTTC. It yields the protein CASSLHAESSYEQYF. The rearrangement links TRBV6-5 to TRBJ2-7; D unresolved. Germline assignment: CDR1 MNHEY and CDR2 SVGAGI. This CDR3 region has 15 residues. The V end was cut by 6 bases, the J end by 0 bases, with 15 bases between.

This chain uses TRBV7-2 with TRBJ2-7; D not resolved. V lost 0 bases and J lost 3, with 9 bases in between. The germline gives CDR1 SGHTA, CDR2 FQGNSA. The CDR3 has 14 amino acids. The CDR3 region has the DNA TGTGCCAGCAGCTTAGCTCGCTGGAGCTACGAGCAGTACTTC. As protein: CASSLARWSYEQYF. Using reference TRBV7-2 and TRBJ2-7 for the parts outside the CDR3, the full variable domain is GAGVSQSPSNKVTEKGKDVELRCDPISGHTALYWYRQSLGQGLEFLIYFQGNSAPDKSGLPSDRFSAERTGGSVSTLTIQRTQQEDSAVYLCASSLARWSYEQYFGPGTRLTVT.

The chain links TRBV6-5 to TRBJ1-1; TRBD1 aligns across 8 bases. Looked up from germline, CDR1 is MNHEY and CDR2 is SVGAGI. This CDR3 has 16 amino acids. J was trimmed by 8 bases and V by 0 bases; bases with no gene match: 11. The CDR3 nucleotides read TGTGCCAGCAGTTACTCGCCGGGACAGGTCTTATCCGAAGCTTTCTTT. It specifies CASSYSPGQVLSEAFF.

The chain recombines TRBV5-8 with TRBJ2-5; TRBD2 is a possible D gene (6 bases). The CDR3 is 16 residues long. Germline lookup yields CDR1 SGHTS and CDR2 YDEGEE. Deletions cut 4 bases from V and 2 bases from J, with 18 bases between. The CDR3 loop is CASSPGRFQRQETQYF. CDR3 in DNA: TGTGCCAGCAGCCCAGGGAGGTTTCAGCGACAAGAGACCCAGTACTTC.

The V gene is TRBV7-9, the J gene TRBJ2-7; D may be TRBD1 or TRBD2 (5 bases each). The CDR3 length is 15 residues. The V gene's germline CDR1 is SEHNR and CDR2 FQNEAQ (reference sequence). V dropped 0 bases and J dropped 5 bases, with 14 bases sitting between them. The CDR3 DNA reads as TGTGCCAGCAGCTTAGCGTGGTCGAGGGGCCACGAGCAGTACTTC. This codes for CASSLAWSRGHEQYF.

The gene calls are TRBV10-3 and TRBJ1-5; 8 nucleotides line up with TRBD1. V shed 4 bases and J 3 bases; nucleotides not matched to a gene: 5. The V gene's germline CDR1 is ENHRY and CDR2 SYGVKD. The CDR3 has 15 amino acids. Here the CDR3 reads CAISGGQGPNQPQHF. The CDR3 DNA reads as TGTGCCATCAGTGGTGGACAGGGCCCCAATCAGCCCCAGCATTTT.

This sequence joins TRBV5-1 and TRBJ1-1; no definite D call. The V end was cut by 0 bases, the J end by 3 bases, with 9 bases between. Looked up from germline, CDR1 is SGHRS and CDR2 is YFSETQ. This CDR3 contains 14 residues. The CDR3 DNA sequence: TGCGCCAGCAGCTTGGTCCCTGATTACACTGAAGCTTTCTTT. Translating gives CASSLVPDYTEAFF.

This clone was picked up one time. The chain joins TRBV19 to TRBJ2-1, with a weak D call TRBD1 (5 bases). V lost 4 bases and J lost 3, with 7 bases in between. The CDR3 is 13 amino acids. CDR1 is LNHDA, CDR2 SQIVND, per germline (reference sequence). The DNA for the CDR3 is TGTGCCAGTAGTACAGACAGCTACAATGAGCAGTTCTTC. Protein product: CASSTDSYNEQFF.

The V call is TRBV5-1, the J call TRBJ2-7, with 7 bases matching TRBD1. CDR1 is SGHRS and CDR2 is YFSETQ in the germline V gene. The trim removed 4 bases at V and 2 bases at J, leaving 12 bases unmatched. The CDR3 totals 16 residues. The CDR3 DNA is TGCGCCAGCAGCACTACATCCGGGACAGTTACCTACGAGCAGTACTTC. Translating it yields CASSTTSGTVTYEQYF.

The chain uses TRBV2 and TRBJ2-6; TRBD1 agrees at 8 bases. There are 17 residues in the CDR3. Looked up from germline, CDR1 is SNHLY and CDR2 is FYNNEI. V shed 3 bases, J shed 3 bases, and the junction held 7 bases outside the gene matches. The CDR3 DNA is TGTGCCAGCAGTGAGACTACAGGGGGAGGTGGGGCCAACGTCCTGACTTTC. Its protein is CASSETTGGGGANVLTF.

The rearrangement joins TRBV24-1 to TRBJ2-1; D call uncertain. The V end was cut by 3 bases, the J end by 8 bases, with 10 bases between. This CDR3 spans 13 amino acids. The germline V gene encodes CDR1 KGHDR and CDR2 SFDVKD. The CDR3 bases are TGTGCCACCAGTGATCCCTATGTCGATGAGCAGTTCTTC. Amino acids: CATSDPYVDEQFF.

This rearrangement joins TRBV4-3 to TRBJ1-2; TRBD1 might be the D (6 bases). Trimming stripped 2 bases from V and 9 bases from J, with 22 bases between. This CDR3 spans 16 amino acids. CDR1 LGHNA and CDR2 YSLEER come from the germline V gene. The CDR3 reads CASSQMGGGSLRSYTF. The CDR3 DNA sequence: TGCGCCAGCAGCCAAATGGGGGGGGGCAGCCTCCGGAGCTACACCTTC.

This chain uses TRBV15 with TRBJ2-2, with D perhaps TRBD2 (6 bases). This CDR3 has 15 residues. Looked up from germline, CDR1 is LNHNV and CDR2 is YYDKDF (reference sequence). The V and J ends lost 0 bases and 11 bases respectively, with 16 bases between them. The CDR3 DNA is TGTGCCACCAGCAGAGATCGAGGTTTGGAGGGCGAGCTGTTTTTT. Protein product: CATSRDRGLEGELFF.

The rearrangement joins TRBV6-1 to TRBJ1-4; tentative D call: TRBD1 (5 bases). The CDR3 is made up of 15 amino acids. Germline CDR1 reads MNHNS; CDR2 reads SASEGT. V was cut by 7 bases and J by 6 bases, with 18 bases left in between. CDR3 bases: TGTGCCAGCAATCTCGGAGGAGGGGTGGATGAAAAACTGTTTTTT. This translates into CASNLGGGVDEKLFF.

This chain connects TRBV14 to TRBJ1-1; maybe TRBD1 (6 bases). With 1 base removed from V and 0 bases from J, the gap between germline ends came to 12 bases. CDR1 and CDR2 (germline): SGHDN, FVKESK. This CDR3 has 16 residues. The CDR3 loop reads CASSQAPGHMNTEAFF. The DNA of the CDR3 is TGTGCCAGCAGCCAAGCCCCGGGACATATGAACACTGAAGCTTTCTTT.

The chain is built from TRBV2 and TRBJ2-7; possibly TRBD2 for D (7 bases). This CDR3 contains 15 residues. Trimming took 6 bases from V and 2 from J, leaving 17 bases between them. CDR1 is SNHLY and CDR2 is FYNNEI in the germline V gene. The CDR3 DNA follows: TGTGCCAGCAGGCCTTTGAGGGGGGGCCCCTACGAGCAGTACTTC. It translates to CASRPLRGGPYEQYF.

The chain carries TRBV5-1 and TRBJ2-7; TRBD1 matches at 9 bases. CDR3 size: 14 residues. V was clipped by 4 bases and J by 6 bases; unmatched bases: 8. Germline V gene lookup returns CDR1 SGHRS and CDR2 YFSETQ. This CDR3 reads CASSINRGPGEQYF. The CDR3 DNA sequence: TGCGCCAGCAGCATTAACAGGGGGCCAGGCGAGCAGTACTTC.

The table lists this clone with a count of one. V gene TRBV5-1 combines with J gene TRBJ2-1, with D perhaps TRBD2 (7 bases). This CDR3 has 16 amino acids. Trimming took off 7 bases at V and 7 bases at J, with 24 bases between the two ends. Germline V CDR1 and CDR2: SGHRS, YFSETQ. The CDR3 region is CASDPRGSGGENEQFF. In DNA, the CDR3 is TGCGCCAGCGATCCCCGAGGTTCGGGGGGCGAGAATGAGCAGTTCTTC.

The genes are TRBV6-2 or TRBV6-3 and TRBJ2-6, with D uncertain. The CDR3 has 15 amino acids. V dropped 4 bases and J dropped 4 bases, with 11 bases sitting between them. Germline V gene lookup returns CDR1 MNHEY and CDR2 SVGEGT. CDR3 sequence (DNA): TGTGCCAGCAGTTCCCAGGTATCAGGGGCCAACGTCCTGACTTTC. It codes for CASSSQVSGANVLTF.